These 21 T cell receptor beta chains were all obtained from the same sample, sequenced in a study of blood T cells in healthy people across ages. PCR was performed a second time for about 7 to 12 cycles using a sample-barcoded 5' primer and a J-beta primer mix. TCRdb fed the 5' RACE reads into MiXCR, producing one record per CDR3 protein. Here the sample spans about 780,000 distinct CDR3 sequences, about a quarter being singletons. The same data also went into a second study, on T cells of mothers and their children.

Sequencing input: blood. The receptors here all came from a boy between 10 and 17 years old in good health.

This clonotype was seen a handful of times. J is TRBJ2-2 and V is TRBV12-3 or TRBV12-4; a weak D match, TRBD1 (5 bases). The CDR3 runs 14 residues. The V end lost 3 bases, the J end lost 3 bases, and 8 bases lay between the germline ends. CDR3 protein: CASSFGADTGELFF. The CDR3 DNA sequence: TGTGCCAGCAGTTTTGGGGCAGACACCGGGGAGCTGTTTTTT.

This clonotype turned up a few times. The V and J genes are TRBV20-1 and TRBJ2-5, with 7 bases matching TRBD1. The germline V gene encodes CDR1 DFQATT and CDR2 SNEGSKA (reference sequence). V dropped 6 bases and J dropped 11; count of bases not matched to a gene: 18. The CDR3 has 14 residues. The CDR3 DNA is TGCAGTGCGCCCCTGGACAGGATTTCTACGGAGCAGTACTTC. Residues: CSAPLDRISTEQYF.

This clonotype turned up a few times. V gene TRBV27 combines with J gene TRBJ1-1, with 7 bases identical to TRBD1. There are 13 residues in the CDR3. Germline values: CDR1 MNHEY, CDR2 SMNVEV (reference sequence). Trimming took 7 bases from V and 5 from J; bases not matched to a gene: 7. The chain's CDR3 is CASTPTGSTEAFF. The CDR3 region has the DNA TGTGCCAGCACCCCGACAGGGTCGACTGAAGCTTTCTTT.

The chain is built from TRBV29-1 and TRBJ1-1, with D possibly being TRBD1 (5 bases). The length of the CDR3 is 11 residues. V lost 7 bases, J lost 1 base, and 7 bases lay in between. Germline-derived CDR1 and CDR2 are SQVTM and ANQGSEA. For the CDR3, the DNA is TGCAGCGGGGACTCGAACACTGAAGCTTTCTTT. Its protein is CSGDSNTEAFF.

The chain has TRBV3-1 and TRBJ1-1; TRBD1 matches 10 bases. The V and J ends lost 4 bases and 1 base, in that order; junction bases with no gene match: 9. The CDR3 loop spans 17 amino acids. The germline V gene has CDR1 LGHDT and CDR2 YNNKEL (reference sequence). Here the CDR3 DNA reads TGTGCCAGCAGCCTCCGGGACAGGGGTCACCGGAACACTGAAGCTTTCTTT. It is translated as CASSLRDRGHRNTEAFF.

This clonotype was seen more than once but under ten times. The rearrangement uses TRBV5-1 and TRBJ2-3; 8 nucleotides agree with TRBD2. There are 16 residues in the CDR3. CDR1 and CDR2 from the germline V gene are SGHRS and YFSETQ. Germline trimming cut 5 bases from V and 6 bases from J; bases unmatched to any gene: 14. CDR3 sequence reads: CASSKMGGGSGDTQYF. The CDR3, as DNA: TGCGCCAGCAGTAAGATGGGCGGGGGGAGCGGTGATACGCAGTATTTT.

J is TRBJ1-1 and V is TRBV5-1, with D maybe TRBD1 (5 bases). The germline V gene has CDR1 SGHRS and CDR2 YFSETQ. V was pared by 0 bases and J by 0 bases, with 12 bases between. This CDR3 is built from 16 residues. Written as DNA, the CDR3 is TGCGCCAGCAGCTTGGATCTTTGGGGGATGAACACTGAAGCTTTCTTT. Translation gives CASSLDLWGMNTEAFF.

The chain employs TRBV5-6 and TRBJ2-2, with D perhaps matching TRBD1 (5 bases). Trimming took 2 bases from V and 7 from J, leaving 12 bases between them. The CDR3 consists of 14 residues. The germline gives CDR1 SGHDT, CDR2 YYEEEE. The CDR3 DNA reads TGTGCCAGCAGCTTCTGGGTTACAGGCGGGGAGCTGTTTTTT. Amino acid sequence: CASSFWVTGGELFF.

V gene TRBV19 combines with J gene TRBJ2-1; 7 bases match TRBD1. The CDR3 runs 14 residues. V was pared by 7 bases and J by 8 bases, with 11 bases of the junction left unmatched. Germline V gene lookup returns CDR1 LNHDA and CDR2 SQIVND (reference sequence). Here the CDR3 DNA reads TGTGCCAGTAAAGGTGAGGGGGCTGTCGATGAGCAGTTCTTC. Its protein is CASKGEGAVDEQFF.

In its sample, this clonotype was seen a few times. The chain links TRBV28 to TRBJ2-7; the D gene is possibly TRBD1 (6 bases). The CDR3 is made up of 15 amino acids. Germline CDR1 and CDR2: MDHEN and SYDVKM. V was pared by 2 bases and J by 5 bases, with 16 bases between. This chain's CDR3 is CASSLRQGIFHEQYF. Here the CDR3 DNA reads TGTGCCAGCAGTTTACGGCAGGGGATTTTCCACGAGCAGTACTTC.

This clonotype was seen more than once but under ten times. This chain links TRBV4-1 with TRBJ1-2, with D possibly TRBD1 on 6 matching bases. The CDR3 consists of 15 residues. V dropped 3 bases and J dropped 2 bases, with 13 bases sitting between them. Germline loops: CDR1 MGHRA, CDR2 YSYEKL. CDR3: CASSHYIQGNYGYTF. DNA for the CDR3: TGCGCCAGCAGCCACTATATACAGGGAAACTATGGCTACACCTTC.

This clonotype was counted between two and nine times. The chain combines TRBV21-1 with TRBJ2-2; the table's D call of TRBD1 was not tested on the DNA. TRBV21-1 is tagged as a pseudogene. The CDR3 is 15 residues long. The CDR3 sequence is CASSRDRRNTGELFF. The CDR3 coding sequence is TGTGCCAGCAGCAGGGACAGGAGGAACACCGGGGAGCTGTTTTTT.

This clonotype has at least ten counts. The chain carries TRBV14 and TRBJ2-2, with D tentatively TRBD1 (6 bases). Trimming took off 3 bases at V and 1 base at J, with 6 bases between the two ends. The germline gives CDR1 SGHDN, CDR2 FVKESK. The CDR3 is 14 residues long. The CDR3 nucleotides are TGTGCCAGCAGCCAGGGACAGAACACCGGGGAGCTGTTTTTT. The encoded protein is CASSQGQNTGELFF.

This clonotype has only a few counts. The gene calls are TRBV20-1 and TRBJ2-3; D is possibly TRBD2 (5 bases). The germline CDR1 and CDR2 sequences are DFQATT and SNEGSKA (reference sequence). This CDR3 spans 14 amino acids. V was pared by 6 bases and J by 1 base, with 14 bases between. CDR3 sequence: CSALLEDGTDTQYF. CDR3 sequence (DNA): TGCAGTGCCCTACTAGAGGATGGCACAGATACGCAGTATTTT.

The chain couples TRBV6-2 or TRBV6-3 to TRBJ2-7, with unresolved D. This CDR3 has 12 amino acids. Trimming pared 2 bases from V and 1 base from J, leaving 3 bases between. Per the germline V gene, CDR1 is MNHEY and CDR2 is SVGEGT. The CDR3 here is CASSYQSYEQYF. The CDR3, as DNA: TGTGCCAGCAGTTACCAGTCCTACGAGCAGTACTTC.

This clonotype was counted once. The chain employs TRBV7-3 and TRBJ1-3, with D perhaps matching TRBD1 (5 bases). The germline gives CDR1 SGHTA, CDR2 FQGTGA. Trimming pared 4 bases from V and 0 bases from J, leaving 22 bases between. The CDR3 is 19 amino acids. CDR3 nucleotide sequence: TGTGCCAGCAGCTCCTTGGCCGCGCGGGGCTTTGTCTCTGGAAACACCATATATTTT. Encoded protein: CASSSLAARGFVSGNTIYF.

This clonotype was detected once. V gene TRBV20-1 combines with J gene TRBJ1-3; perhaps TRBD1 as D (5 bases). V shed 4 bases and J shed 2 bases, with 15 bases lying between them. This CDR3 comprises 15 residues. Germline V CDR1 and CDR2: DFQATT, SNEGSKA (reference sequence). CDR3 sequence: CSAIIPGTAGNTIYF. The DNA of the CDR3 is TGCAGTGCTATTATTCCAGGGACTGCTGGAAACACCATATATTTT.

The gene calls are TRBV20-1 and TRBJ1-3, with TRBD1 matching 9 bases. The CDR3 runs to 15 residues. Looked up from germline, CDR1 is DFQATT and CDR2 is SNEGSKA (reference sequence). V trimming: 3 bases; J trimming: 4 bases; junction bases outside the gene matches: 7. The CDR3 here is CSASRDRVRGNTIYF. The CDR3 DNA is TGCAGTGCTAGTAGGGACAGGGTACGAGGAAACACCATATATTTT.

The CDR3 bases are TGTGCCAGCAGTGAAGTCGACAGGGTTTGGGAGCAGTACTTC. Amino acids: CASSEVDRVWEQYF. V usage is TRBV6-1 and J usage is TRBJ2-1; 7 bases match TRBD1. Judging by the DNA end, TRBJ2-7 fits better; the J call may be wrong. This CDR3 is built from 14 residues. Per the germline V gene, CDR1 is MNHNS and CDR2 is SASEGT.

This clonotype was detected only a few times. The chain has TRBV13 and TRBJ1-2, with 10 positions matching TRBD1. Looked up from germline, CDR1 is PRHDT and CDR2 is FYEKMQ (reference sequence). J lost 7 bases, V lost 5 bases, and 13 bases had no gene match. CDR3 length: 16 residues. This chain's CDR3 is CASSKRTGGWGPGYTF. The DNA for the CDR3 is TGTGCCAGCAGCAAGAGGACAGGGGGATGGGGTCCTGGCTACACCTTC. Full variable domain (rest looked up from reference TRBV13 and TRBJ1-2): AAGVIQSPRHLIKEKRETATLKCYPIPRHDTVYWYQQGPGQDPQFLISFYEKMQSDKGSIPDRFSAQQFSDYHSELNMSSLELGDSALYFCASSKRTGGWGPGYTFGSGTRLTVV.

CDR3 protein: CASSFNGVQETQYF. In DNA form, the CDR3 reads TGTGCCAGCAGTTTTAATGGGGTTCAAGAGACCCAGTACTTC. This chain joins TRBV12-3 or TRBV12-4 and TRBJ2-5, with D unresolved. V was trimmed by 3 bases and J by 2 bases, leaving 10 bases between them. CDR3 length: 14 residues.